This T cell receptor (beta chain) was observed in a study of technical replicates of blood from a few donors. Sequencing was performed with immunoSEQ multiplex PCR; in TCRdb, only in-frame clones are kept and a portion is missing. The sample includes 95,000 or so clones, approximately 96% of them seen just once. The material sequenced was T cells isolated from PBMCs. The TCR originated in a human donor in good health.

CDR3 loop: CASSLNGRALRLVYEQYF. DNA for the CDR3: TGTGCCAGCAGCTTAAACGGGAGGGCCCTGAGGCTGGTTTACGAGCAGTACTTC. V is TRBV7-2 and J is TRBJ2-7; 8 bases are a match to TRBD2. Germline CDR1 is SGHTA and CDR2 is FQGNSA. The CDR3 is made up of 18 amino acids. The ends lost 2 bases at V and 4 bases at J; junction bases unmatched: 16.